This T cell receptor (beta chain) appears in the sequencing data of a study of blood T cell repertoires in COVID-19. Cohort allocation depended upon clinical history that participants reported. The assay was immunoSEQ multiplex PCR, and TCRdb's table has in-frame clones only and misses some. Here the sample spans around 220,000 clones, around 90% being singletons. This CDR3 contains 15 residues. With V trimmed by 6 bases and J by 4 bases, 4 bases remained unmatched. Germline CDR1 is SNHLY and CDR2 is FYNNEI. This clonotype was obtained from a man aged 30-40 years who had been exposed to COVID-19. Sequencing was carried out using PBMCs or T cells enriched from blood (not recorded which). The chain has TRBV2 and TRBJ2-2; 11 nucleotides agree with TRBD1. For the CDR3, the DNA is TGTGCCAGCAGATGGACAGGGGGCCCCACCGGGGAGCTGTTTTTT. This translates into CASRWTGGPTGELFF.